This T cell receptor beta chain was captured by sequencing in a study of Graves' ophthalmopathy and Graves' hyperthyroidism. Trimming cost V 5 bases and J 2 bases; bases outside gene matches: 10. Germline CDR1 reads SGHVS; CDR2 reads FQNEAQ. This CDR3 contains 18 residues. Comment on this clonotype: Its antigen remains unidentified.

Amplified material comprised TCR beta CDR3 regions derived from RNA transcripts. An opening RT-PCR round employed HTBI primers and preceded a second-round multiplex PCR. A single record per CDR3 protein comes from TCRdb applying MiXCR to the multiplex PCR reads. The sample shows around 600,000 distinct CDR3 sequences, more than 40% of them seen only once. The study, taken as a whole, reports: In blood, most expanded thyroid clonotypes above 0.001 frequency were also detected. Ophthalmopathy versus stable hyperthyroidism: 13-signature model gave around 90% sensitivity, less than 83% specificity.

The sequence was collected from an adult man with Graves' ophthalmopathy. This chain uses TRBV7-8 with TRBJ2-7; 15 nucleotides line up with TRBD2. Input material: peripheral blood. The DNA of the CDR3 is TGTGCCAGCAGCCAAAGGGGACTAGCGGGGGGCCCTACCTACGAGCAGTACTTC. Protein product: CASSQRGLAGGPTYEQYF.